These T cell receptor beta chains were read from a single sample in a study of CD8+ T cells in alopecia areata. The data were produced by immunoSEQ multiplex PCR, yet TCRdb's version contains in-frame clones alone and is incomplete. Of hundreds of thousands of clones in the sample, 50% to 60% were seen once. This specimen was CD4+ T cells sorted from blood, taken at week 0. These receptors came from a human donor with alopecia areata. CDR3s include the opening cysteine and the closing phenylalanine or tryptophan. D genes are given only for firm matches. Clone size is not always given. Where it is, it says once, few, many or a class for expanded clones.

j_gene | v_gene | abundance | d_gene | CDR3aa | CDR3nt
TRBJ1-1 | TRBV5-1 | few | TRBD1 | CASSPGTATEAFF | TGCGCCAGCAGCCCCGGGACAGCCACTGAAGCTTTCTTT
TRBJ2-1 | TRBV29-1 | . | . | CSVEKLGPANFF | TGCAGCGTCGAGAAACTAGGTCCCGCGAATTTCTTC
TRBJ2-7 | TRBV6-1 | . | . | CASSEVRGSGSYEQYF | TGTGCCAGCAGTGAAGTACGGGGGAGCGGCTCCTACGAGCAGTACTTC
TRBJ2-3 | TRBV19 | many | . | CASKREQLTDTQYF | TGTGCCAGTAAACGTGAGCAGCTCACAGATACGCAGTATTTT
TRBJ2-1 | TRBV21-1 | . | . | CASSKRGRPSSYNEQFF | TGTGCCAGCAGCAAACGAGGCAGGCCCTCATCCTACAATGAGCAGTTCTTC
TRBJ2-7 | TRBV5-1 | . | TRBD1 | CASSLAWDRLYEQYF | TGCGCCAGCAGCTTGGCCTGGGACAGGCTTTACGAGCAGTACTTC
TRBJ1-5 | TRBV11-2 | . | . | CASSLDLSENQPQHF | TGTGCCAGCAGCTTAGATCTAAGCGAAAATCAGCCCCAGCATTTT
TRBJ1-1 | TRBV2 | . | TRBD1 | CASSGQGNTEAFF | TGTGCCAGCAGTGGACAGGGAAACACTGAAGCTTTCTTT
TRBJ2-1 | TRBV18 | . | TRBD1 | CASSFRTGGERNEQFF | TGTGCCAGCTCATTCCGGACAGGGGGCGAACGGAATGAGCAGTTCTTC
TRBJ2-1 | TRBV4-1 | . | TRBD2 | CASSRAVGLAGGDEQLF | TGCGCCAGCAGCCGCGCCGTGGGACTAGCGGGAGGTGATGAGCAGCTCTTC
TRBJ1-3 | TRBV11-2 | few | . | CASSLGTQGNTIYF | TGTGCCAGCAGCTTAGGGACACAGGGAAACACCATATATTTT
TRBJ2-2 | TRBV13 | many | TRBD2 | CASSLEAGGPRTGELFF | TGTGCCAGCAGCTTAGAAGCGGGGGGGCCTCGCACCGGGGAGCTGTTTTTT